These 23 T cell receptor beta chains were sequenced from one sample in a study of monozygotic twins with cystic fibrosis. Here immunoSEQ multiplex PCR was the method, and the copy in TCRdb shows in-frame clones only, minus some. The table has 30,000 or so clones, 96% seen once; the top ten hold over 0.15%. Sequenced material: blood. Source of these receptors: a girl aged 2-10 years with cystic fibrosis.

The chain carries TRBV13 and TRBJ2-1; the D is unclear. The CDR3 is 15 amino acids. Germline CDR1 PRHDT, CDR2 FYEKMQ (reference sequence). V lost 2 bases, J lost 11 bases, and 19 bases lay in between. CDR3 region: CASSLPTGSLRKQFF. The CDR3 region has the DNA TGTGCCAGCAGCTTACCAACGGGTTCCCTCAGGAAGCAGTTCTTC.

This chain joins TRBV5-1 and TRBJ1-1; 7 bases fit TRBD1. Trimming removed 3 bases from V and 2 bases from J; junction bases left unmatched: 4. CDR1 SGHRS and CDR2 YFSETQ come from the germline V gene. There are 14 residues in the CDR3. CDR3 DNA sequence: TGCGCCAGCAGCTCTTGGGACAGCAACACTGAAGCTTTCTTT. This encodes CASSSWDSNTEAFF. Based on the CDR3 plus reference TRBV5-1 and TRBJ1-1, the full variable domain is KAGVTQTPRYLIKTRGQQVTLSCSPISGHRSVSWYQQTPGQGLQFLFEYFSETQRNKGNFPGRFSGRQFSNSRSEMNVSTLELGDSALYLCASSSWDSNTEAFFGQGTRLTVV.

The chain links TRBV30 to TRBJ1-1, with D possibly being TRBD1 (5 bases). The germline V gene encodes CDR1 GTSNPN and CDR2 SVGIG (reference sequence). V was trimmed by 6 bases and J by 2 bases, leaving 13 bases between them. The CDR3 extends over 13 amino acids. CDR3 sequence (DNA): TGTGCCTGCGTGGGGCAGGGAAACACTGAAGCTTTCTTT. Protein sequence: CACVGQGNTEAFF. Full variable domain (missing parts from reference TRBV30 and TRBJ1-1): SQTIHQWPATLVQPVGSPLSLECTVEGTSNPNLYWYRQAAGRGLQLLFYSVGIGQISSEVPQNLSASRPQDRQFILSSKKLLLSDSGFYLCACVGQGNTEAFFGQGTRLTVV.

This sequence joins TRBV5-1 and TRBJ1-2; TRBD1 aligns across 7 bases. Germline loops: CDR1 SGHRS, CDR2 YFSETQ. This CDR3 has 15 residues. V lost 0 bases, J lost 8 bases, and 10 bases stayed unmatched. CDR3 in amino acids: CASSLDSGTDRGYTF. CDR3 coding DNA: TGCGCCAGCAGCTTGGATTCCGGGACAGATCGGGGCTACACCTTC. Together with reference TRBV5-1 and TRBJ1-2, the CDR3 gives the full variable domain: KAGVTQTPRYLIKTRGQQVTLSCSPISGHRSVSWYQQTPGQGLQFLFEYFSETQRNKGNFPGRFSGRQFSNSRSEMNVSTLELGDSALYLCASSLDSGTDRGYTFGSGTRLTVV.

The chain recombines TRBV6-1 with TRBJ1-2; D is possibly TRBD1 (6 bases). The CDR3 spans 16 residues. Per germline, CDR1 MNHNS and CDR2 SASEGT. V lost 3 bases to trimming and J lost 4 bases, with 18 bases between them. CDR3: CASSDSKGGGPYGYTF. As DNA, the CDR3 is TGTGCCAGCAGTGACAGTAAAGGGGGGGGACCCTATGGCTACACCTTC.

The rearrangement joins TRBV7-9 to TRBJ1-3; D is unresolved. The germline gives CDR1 SEHNR, CDR2 FQNEAQ (reference sequence). V lost 1 base and J 1 base, leaving 11 bases between the germline ends. CDR3 length equals 16 residues. The CDR3 DNA sequence: TGTGCCAGCAGCTTAGTTCCGGCTGAGTCTGGAAACACCATATATTTT. Translation: CASSLVPAESGNTIYF. The full variable domain, with the rest looked up from reference TRBV7-9 and TRBJ1-3, is DTGVSQNPRHKITKRGQNVTFRCDPISEHNRLYWYRQTLGQGPEFLTYFQNEAQLEKSRLLSDRFSAERPKGSFSTLEIQRTEQGDSAMYLCASSLVPAESGNTIYFGEGSWLTVV.

Only one count was recorded for this clone. This sequence joins TRBV10-3 and TRBJ1-4; TRBD1 is a possible D gene (6 bases). V lost 1 base and J lost 8, with 14 bases in between. CDR1 is ENHRY and CDR2 is SYGVKD in the germline V gene. CDR3 length equals 15 residues. CDR3 nucleotide sequence: TGTGCCATCAGTGAGTTCAGGGGAGAGAAGGAAAAACTGTTTTTT. This gives the protein CAISEFRGEKEKLFF.

V gene TRBV6-5 combines with J gene TRBJ2-7; D tentatively fits TRBD1 or TRBD2 (5 bases each). The CDR3 length is 11 residues. CDR1 is MNHEY and CDR2 is SVGAGI in the germline V gene. Trimming cost V 6 bases and J 6 bases, with 9 bases left between them. In nucleotides, the CDR3 is TGTGCCAGCAGCGCTGGGGGCGAGCAGTACTTC. The encoded protein is CASSAGGEQYF.

The chain employs TRBV5-1 and TRBJ2-4; D possibly corresponds to TRBD1 (6 bases). Germline V gene sequence: CDR1 SGHRS, CDR2 YFSETQ. Trimming pared 0 bases from V and 2 bases from J, leaving 21 bases between. This CDR3 comprises 19 residues. The CDR3 DNA is TGCGCCAGCAGCTTGGCCGAATCTTCAGTGGGGGCCTCCAAAAACATTCAGTACTTC. It encodes CASSLAESSVGASKNIQYF.

The chain recombines TRBV6-5 with TRBJ2-7, with 8 bases aligning to TRBD1. J lost 3 bases, V lost 0 bases, and 4 bases had no gene match. The CDR3 has 15 residues. Germline values: CDR1 MNHEY, CDR2 SVGAGI. CDR3 sequence reads: CASSYSTTGGYEQYF. CDR3 coding DNA: TGTGCCAGCAGTTACTCGACTACAGGGGGCTACGAGCAGTACTTC.

CDR3: CASSASILAGGRSGELFF. The CDR3, as DNA: TGTGCCAGCAGCGCCAGCATTTTAGCGGGAGGACGATCCGGGGAGCTGTTTTTT. V is TRBV9 and J is TRBJ2-2; 10 bases map to TRBD2. There are 18 residues in the CDR3. Germline trimming cut 3 bases from V and 6 bases from J; bases unmatched to any gene: 14. Germline V CDR1 and CDR2: SGDLS, YYNGEE.

The chain is built from TRBV6-6 and TRBJ2-5; a possible D gene is TRBD2 (6 bases). V was trimmed by 5 bases and J by 2 bases, leaving 12 bases between them. The CDR3 covers 14 residues. In germline, CDR1 is MNHNY, CDR2 SVGAGI (reference sequence). The chain's CDR3 is CASSPRGLQETQYF. DNA of the CDR3: TGTGCCAGCAGTCCGCGGGGCCTGCAAGAGACCCAGTACTTC.

The chain couples TRBV5-1 to TRBJ2-7; D remains unclear. With 1 base removed from V and 2 bases from J, the gap between germline ends came to 10 bases. Germline lookup yields CDR1 SGHRS and CDR2 YFSETQ. This CDR3 spans 14 amino acids. The chain's CDR3 is CASSLRQRAYEQYF. DNA of the CDR3: TGCGCCAGCAGCTTGAGGCAGCGCGCCTACGAGCAGTACTTC.

This chain connects TRBV6-1 to TRBJ1-2; no firm D call. V was clipped by 7 bases and J by 6 bases, with 18 bases between them. Per germline, CDR1 MNHNS and CDR2 SASEGT. This CDR3 contains 14 residues. CDR3 loop: CASKRTFTGDGYTF. The CDR3 DNA sequence: TGTGCCAGCAAACGGACCTTCACCGGGGATGGCTACACCTTC.

This chain connects TRBV30 to TRBJ1-2; D is unclear. Trimming removed 0 bases at V and 7 bases at J, with 15 bases between. The germline gives CDR1 GTSNPN, CDR2 SVGIG (reference sequence). There are 14 residues in the CDR3. CDR3 sequence (DNA): TGTGCCTGGAGTGTACGGAGGTCGGAGAGTGGCTACACCTTC. This codes for CAWSVRRSESGYTF.

V usage is TRBV19 and J usage is TRBJ1-5; D call uncertain. The V gene's germline CDR1 is LNHDA and CDR2 SQIVND (reference sequence). Trimming removed 5 bases from V and 7 bases from J, with 21 bases in between. There are 16 residues in the CDR3. CDR3 loop: CASSGRLMMGSQPQHF. CDR3 nucleotide sequence: TGTGCCAGTAGTGGGCGGCTCATGATGGGCAGCCAGCCCCAGCATTTT.

CDR3 DNA: TGTGCCATCAGTAAGACAGGGGACACTGAAGCTTTCTTT. Protein: CAISKTGDTEAFF. The chain couples TRBV10-3 to TRBJ1-1; TRBD1 matches 8 bases. This CDR3 has 13 amino acids. Germline CDR1 ENHRY, CDR2 SYGVKD. Trimming took 5 bases from V and 3 from J; bases not matched to a gene: 2.

This sequence joins TRBV9 and TRBJ2-7, with D possibly called TRBD1 or TRBD2 (5 bases each). This CDR3 comprises 14 residues. CDR1 is SGDLS, CDR2 YYNGEE, per germline. V lost 3 bases and J lost 2, with 12 bases in between. CDR3 sequence (DNA): TGTGCCAGCAGCGCCAGGGACGGGACCTACGAGCAGTACTTC. As protein: CASSARDGTYEQYF.

The V gene is TRBV7-9, the J gene TRBJ1-2; D perhaps matches TRBD1 (6 bases). The CDR3 covers 13 residues. The germline V gene has CDR1 SEHNR and CDR2 FQNEAQ (reference sequence). Deletions cut 5 bases from V and 8 bases from J, with 15 bases between. The chain's CDR3 is CASSLDRGQGYTF. CDR3 sequence (DNA): TGTGCCAGCAGCCTGGACCGGGGGCAAGGCTACACCTTC.

Remarks on this clone: Its ends do not fully match the called genes, so a read error is possible. J is TRBJ1-2 and V is TRBV28, with D perhaps matching TRBD1 (5 bases). The CDR3 consists of 14 residues. Germline V CDR1 and CDR2: MDHEN, SYDVKM. This chain's CDR3 is CASSLQLPGTEAPF. Written as DNA, the CDR3 is TGTGCCAGCAGTTTACAGCTTCCCGGGACGGAGGCTCCCTTC.

This chain uses TRBV5-6 with TRBJ2-7, with D unresolved. The V end lost 2 bases, the J end lost 5 bases, and 11 bases lay between the germline ends. CDR1 is SGHDT and CDR2 is YYEEEE in the germline V gene. This CDR3 spans 13 amino acids. CDR3 region: CASSFLGTDEQYF. As DNA, the CDR3 is TGTGCCAGCAGCTTCCTGGGTACCGACGAGCAGTACTTC.

This sequence joins TRBV19 and TRBJ2-1; D may be TRBD2 (6 bases). Trimming removed 8 bases from V and 10 bases from J, with 12 bases in between. The length of the CDR3 is 11 residues. Looked up from germline, CDR1 is LNHDA and CDR2 is SQIVND (reference sequence). CDR3 sequence reads: CASLGGGEQFF. The CDR3 DNA reads TGTGCCAGTCTCGGGGGAGGAGAGCAGTTCTTC.

CDR3: CASRGGRDTQYF. The CDR3 nucleotides read TGTGCCAGCAGGGGTGGTAGAGATACGCAGTATTTT. The chain uses TRBV25-1 and TRBJ2-3; D is unclear. Per germline, CDR1 MGHDK and CDR2 SYGVNS. The CDR3 contains 12 residues. V was shortened by 6 bases and J by 5 bases, with 9 bases between the two germline ends.